The sequence of this T cell receptor beta chain was determined in a study of cytomegalovirus exposure and HLA in healthy donors. Trimming removed 3 bases at V and 5 bases at J, with 14 bases between. From germline, CDR1 is KGHSH and CDR2 LQKENI. CDR3 length equals 15 residues. Regarding this clone: Its antigen is unidentified.

Study-level findings and limits: Segments of the TCR beta V type were, in most cases, productive about 90% or about 30% of the time in an earlier analysis. A later analysis appeared to link common viral pathogens to several of the most significant clusters. TRBV6-2, TRBV6-3 and some other V segments were excluded as indistinguishable.

Amplification used 60 Vbeta primers and 13 Jbeta primers. Study processing details: Unique TCR beta chains totaled some 80 million in a later count, with roughly 11 million of them shared. Clones were sequenced by immunoSEQ multiplex PCR, and TCRdb holds only the in-frame ones, with some missing. The D gene and trimming were derived from the DNA, and the V and J assignments and clone size from that table. Among some 140,000 clones listed, 77% were seen once. The sequenced material came from PBMCs. The V call is TRBV18, the J call TRBJ1-5, with D tentatively TRBD1 (5 bases). The TCR comes from a woman aged 40 to 50 in good health and CMV-seronegative. The CDR3 loop reads CASSPDSQPDQPQHF. The CDR3 DNA reads as TGTGCCAGCTCACCTGACAGTCAACCGGATCAGCCCCAGCATTTT.